This T cell receptor beta chain was documented in a study of PD-1 blockade in mismatch repair-deficient tumors (dated by TCRdb to 2016 to 2017). In terms of the full investigation: Between late 2013 and 2016, approximately 90 consecutive patients with 11 to 13 mismatch repair-deficient cancer types, all previously treated and progressing, were enrolled in the trial. Deep sequencing of TCR CDR3 regions was used to track tumor-associated T cell clones in peripheral blood of patients responding to PD-1 blockade.

Library generation was performed with the immunoSEQ multiplex PCR assay. Here the immuneACCESS table is served through TCRdb, limited to in-frame sequences with V and J called. Missing clones are a known gap in these copies; in checked studies unresolved V genes cover under half, and the rest lacks a known reason. This sample is represented by 100,000 to 150,000 clones; 86% of them were singletons. Of the sample, approximately 13% is held by the ten largest clones. For CDR1 and CDR2, the germline V gene lists LGHNA and YSLEER. V is reduced by 0 bases and J by 0 bases, leaving a spacing of 9 bases between them. From the cysteine up to the phenylalanine, the CDR3 has a length of 17 residues. This entry keeps only the CDR3 DNA: 51 bases, framed from base 1. What the study reported, not specific to this receptor: Clones residing in the tumor, which were often undetectable in blood before treatment, expanded quickly after pembrolizumab and then contracted, generally before radiologic responses.

Mismatch repair deficiency in every enrolled patient was established by polymerase chain reaction or immunohistochemistry. TCR sequencing was carried out for three patients who responded to pembrolizumab therapy. Pembrolizumab PD-1 blockade was prospectively tested in advanced mismatch repair-deficient cancers, regardless of tissue of origin, in the phase II trial. Peripheral blood T cell samples were gathered serially, both before PD-1 blockade started and at multiple time points afterward. Blood sampling times were expressed in weeks after the first pembrolizumab dose. As to this clone: It has no known antigen specificity. Qualities for individual bases were not recorded, and no much larger clone is one base off.

This clonotype was sampled from an adult with mismatch repair-deficient cancer. Sample: peripheral blood, taken 44 weeks after starting pembrolizumab. This chain joins TRBV4-3 to TRBJ2-6; a tentative D call is TRBD1 (6 bases match). The nucleotides are TGCGCCAGCAGCCAAGAAGGACAGAGCTCTGGGGCCAACGTCCTGACTTTC. Translated, this gives CASSQEGQSSGANVLTF.